These T cell receptor beta chains were read from a single sample in a study of T-cell reconstitution after alpha-beta-depleted transplantation in children. TCRdb reprocessed the PCR reads with MiXCR, giving one entry per CDR3 protein. The profile shows fewer than 500,000 distinct CDR3 sequences, 43% of them singletons. Specimen: PBMCs, collected before TCRalphabeta/CD19-depleted stem cell transplant. All receptors derive from a girl aged 2-15 years with aplastic anemia, due to receive a stem cell transplant. The CDR3 runs from the conserved cysteine through the conserved F or W. The order of the fields is D gene, J gene, clone size, V gene, CDR3 protein, CDR3 DNA. D genes are given only for firm matches. Only part of the rows carry a size: once, few, many, or a class if the clone is expanded.

TRBD1,TRBJ1-2,.,TRBV6-1,CASTFKGALYGYTF,TGTGCCAGCACCTTTAAGGGGGCCCTCTATGGCTACACCTTC
TRBD1,TRBJ1-1,few,TRBV6-5,CASSYSQGVVTEAFF,TGTGCCAGCAGTTACTCGCAGGGGGTGGTTACTGAAGCTTTCTTT
.,TRBJ2-3,few,TRBV6-5,CASSYFQSTDTQYF,TGTGCCAGCAGTTACTTCCAGAGCACAGATACGCAGTATTTT
.,TRBJ2-3,.,TRBV29-1,CSVWGLLLTSDTQYF,TGCAGCGTCTGGGGGCTCCTCTTGACTTCAGATACGCAGTATTTT
.,TRBJ2-2,.,TRBV29-1,CSVDGLNTGELFF,TGCAGCGTTGACGGACTGAACACCGGGGAGCTGTTTTTT
.,TRBJ1-2,.,TRBV10-2,CASSESAGSDGYTF,TGCGCCAGCAGTGAGTCGGCAGGTTCTGATGGCTACACCTTC
TRBD2,TRBJ2-7,few,TRBV4-3,CASSQDGLAGNEQYF,TGCGCCAGCAGCCAAGATGGGCTAGCGGGAAACGAGCAGTACTTC
.,TRBJ1-6,.,TRBV7-8,CASSLELGQGRSPLHF,TGTGCCAGCAGCTTAGAGTTGGGGCAGGGACGTTCACCCCTCCACTTT
.,TRBJ2-6,.,TRBV11-2,CASRSLNSGANVLTF,TGTGCCAGCAGGTCCTTAAACTCTGGGGCCAACGTCCTGACTTTC
.,TRBJ1-1,.,TRBV28,CATRLGGTTEAFF,TGTGCCACTCGACTCGGGGGGACCACTGAAGCTTTCTTT
.,TRBJ2-3,.,TRBV12-3/TRBV12-4,CASSSAVESPTDTQYF,TGTGCCAGCAGTTCGGCAGTGGAGTCCCCCACAGATACGCAGTATTTT
.,TRBJ1-1,.,TRBV10-3,CAISEHGTANTEAFF,TGTGCCATCAGTGAGCACGGGACGGCCAACACTGAAGCTTTCTTT
TRBD1,TRBJ1-5,.,TRBV20-1,CSASRDRDNQPQHF,TGCAGTGCTAGCCGGGACAGGGACAATCAGCCCCAGCATTTT
.,TRBJ2-3,few,TRBV7-8,CASHRGGTDTQYF,TGTGCCAGCCATCGCGGGGGCACAGATACGCAGTATTTT
TRBD2,TRBJ2-4,many,TRBV20-1,CSARASGRAPRNIQYF,TGCAGTGCTAGAGCTAGCGGGAGGGCCCCTAGAAACATTCAGTACTTC
.,TRBJ2-5,.,TRBV20-1,CSATTRTQYF,TGCAGTGCTACCACCAGGACCCAGTACTTC
TRBD2,TRBJ2-3,.,TRBV3-1,CASSQDLREEADTQYF,TGTGCCAGCAGCCAAGATCTGCGGGAGGAAGCAGATACGCAGTATTTT
.,TRBJ2-3,few,TRBV5-8,CASSSLKLESADTQYF,TGTGCCAGCAGCTCCCTGAAATTAGAGAGCGCAGATACGCAGTATTTT
.,TRBJ1-5,.,TRBV20-1,CSAPVGGGNKPQHF,TGCAGTGCTCCGGTGGGGGGTGGCAATAAGCCCCAGCATTTT
TRBD1,TRBJ2-3,.,TRBV15,CATSRGGTGSYTDTQYF,TGTGCCACCAGCCGAGGGGGGACAGGTTCTTACACAGATACGCAGTATTTT
.,TRBJ2-7,many,TRBV15,CATSREEGLSEQYF,TGTGCCACCAGCAGAGAAGAGGGATTAAGCGAGCAGTACTTC
TRBD1,TRBJ1-1,few,TRBV6-1,CASSGTGIMNTEAFF,TGTGCCAGCAGTGGGACAGGGATAATGAACACTGAAGCTTTCTTT